The 3 T cell receptor beta chains reported below all come from one sample, sequenced in a study of CD8+CD57+ T cells in acquired aplastic anemia. Findings and caveats of the study: CD8+CD57+ cells showed decreased diversity compared with total CD4+ and CD8+ cells in patients.

In patients chosen for sequencing, flow cytometry had shown CD8+CD57+ cell expansion. TCR beta VDJ combinations and CDR3 sequences were profiled from genomic DNA. TCRdb reanalysed the reads using MiXCR and keeps one entry per CDR3 protein. The data hold roughly 20,000 distinct CDR3 sequences, with 40% observed a single time. These receptors' targets are unknown. Sequencing was carried out using CD8+CD57+ T cells sorted from PBMCs. Indicated subset: bead-enriched CD8+CD57+ effector memory T cells from SAA patients. The receptors were sampled from a human donor with aplastic anemia.

This clonotype occurred a few times. Sequence at one end of the junction differs from germline and may be a read error. This sequence joins TRBV19 and TRBJ1-1; no clear D gene. The CDR3 is 14 residues long. The V gene's germline CDR1 is LNHDA and CDR2 SQIVND (reference sequence). Here the CDR3 DNA reads TGTGCCAGTACCTTTGGCAGGTTGAACACTGAAGCCTTCTTT. Translation gives CASTFGRLNTEAFF.

This clonotype showed up many times. The gene calls are TRBV27 and TRBJ1-2, with 8 positions matching TRBD1. V was clipped by 4 bases and J by 7 bases; unmatched bases: 5. Germline V gene data show CDR1 as MNHEY and CDR2 as SMNVEV (reference sequence). The CDR3 runs to 13 residues. The CDR3 sequence: CASSSQGARGYTF. The CDR3, as DNA: TGTGCCAGCAGTTCCCAGGGGGCGCGTGGCTACACCTTC.

The chain recombines TRBV11-3 with TRBJ2-7; D is uncertain. The V gene lost 4 bases and the J gene lost 6 bases, with 13 bases spanning the gap. The germline V gene encodes CDR1 SGHNT and CDR2 YENEEA. The CDR3 totals 13 residues. The CDR3 spells CASSYGSGLEQYF. DNA of the CDR3: TGTGCCAGCAGCTACGGTAGTGGTCTCGAGCAGTACTTC.